This TCR beta chain was captured in a study of T-cell memory formation after mild COVID-19. Across the whole study: The TCR clusters were mostly specific to one donor.

This clonotype was observed a few times. As yet, its antigen is unknown. General study results and limits: Mainly CM and EM harbored the contracting CD4+ clones; mainly EMRA harbored the CD8+ ones.

Between the trimmed V and J ends, which lost 8 bases and 0 bases, there was a span of 13 bases. From germline, CDR1 is SEHNR and CDR2 FQNEAQ (reference sequence). The length of the CDR3 is 14 residues. MiXCR, run by TCRdb on the 5' RACE reads, gives a single entry per CDR3 protein. The sample gives about 250,000 distinct CDR3 sequences, 15% of which show up once; 2.1% is in the top ten. Sequencing was carried out using PBMCs or a T cell subset sorted from them (not recorded which). V usage is TRBV7-9 and J usage is TRBJ1-1; D not certain. The receptor's source is an adult woman who had mild COVID-19 (a few samples of this study predate the infection). Cell type and time point are not known. The CDR3 DNA is TGTGCCAGCTTCGGGCAGACTATGAACACTGAAGCTTTCTTT. Residues: CASFGQTMNTEAFF.